The rows below give T cell receptor beta chains drawn from one sample of a study of PD-L1 blockade in urothelial cancer. Only in-frame clones appear in the TCRdb table, and some are missing; sequencing was by immunoSEQ multiplex PCR. The table has more than 90,000 clones, under 95% seen once. The sequences come from PBMCs, collected around atezolizumab (anti-PD-L1) treatment. These receptors all come from a man in his fifties or sixties with urothelial cancer. The conserved cysteine and the conserved F or W are not part of the CDR3 here. Each record gives: V gene, CDR3 protein.

v_call: TRBV18; cdr3_aa: ASSPPSRDRGRGEKLF
v_call: TRBV9; cdr3_aa: ASSVGQGISDTQY
v_call: TRBV4-3; cdr3_aa: ASSQAMSVRGEYEQY
v_call: TRBV18; cdr3_aa: ASSPRIGGDNEQF
v_call: TRBV28; cdr3_aa: ASSQGLAGGQRSTGELF
v_call: TRBV28; cdr3_aa: ASSLLQGVGEQY
v_call: TRBV30; cdr3_aa: AWARGPRYEQY
v_call: TRBV7-9; cdr3_aa: ASSYNSYEQY
v_call: TRBV11-2; cdr3_aa: ASSLDGQGDPLH
v_call: TRBV4-3; cdr3_aa: ASSPGQGGNEQF
v_call: TRBV7-2; cdr3_aa: ASSFGQGYRETQY